The next 3 T cell receptor beta chains were all read from a single sample in a study of blood T cells in healthy people across ages. For the second PCR, which ran for about 6 to 11 cycles, a sample-barcoded 5' primer and a J-beta primer mix were used. TCRdb re-called the 5' RACE reads through MiXCR, storing one row per CDR3 protein. This sample carries about 1.1 million distinct CDR3 sequences, 30% to 40% of them seen once, and the ten largest clones take over 10%. The sequencing input was blood. These receptor sequences come from a man aged 18 to 29 in good health.

This clonotype has only a few counts. The V and J genes are TRBV20-1 and TRBJ1-2; D gene unclear. This CDR3 has 16 amino acids. The germline gives CDR1 DFQATT, CDR2 SNEGSKA (reference sequence). Trimming cost V 0 bases and J 0 bases, with 14 bases left between them. CDR3 sequence: CSARDRRVLANYGYTF. The CDR3 bases are TGCAGTGCTAGAGATCGGAGGGTCCTAGCTAACTATGGCTACACCTTC.

Of note for this clonotype: The germline gene is not matched at one end of the junction; a read error may be the cause. V usage is TRBV6-6 and J usage is TRBJ1-2; 8 bases align to TRBD1. Germline V gives CDR1 MNHNY, CDR2 SVGAGI (reference sequence). The CDR3 is 17 residues long. The CDR3 region is CASSSGGALPPFYGCTF. The CDR3 region has the DNA TGTGCCAGCAGTTCAGGGGGCGCACTGCCCCCGTTCTATGGCTGCACCTTC.

A few counts support this clonotype. V is TRBV21-1 and J is TRBJ1-1; TRBD1, the table's D call, lacks a check against the DNA. TRBV21-1 is listed as a pseudogene. The CDR3 spans 16 residues. CDR3: CASSKATPGRNTEAFF. CDR3 DNA: TGTGCCAGCAGCAAAGCAACACCCGGGAGAAACACTGAAGCTTTCTTT.